These T cell receptor beta chains were read from a single sample in a study of blood T cell repertoires in COVID-19. The protocol was immunoSEQ multiplex PCR, while the TCRdb copy is restricted to in-frame clones and leaves out a portion. The table includes more than 200,000 clones, about nine tenths detected once. The specimen sequenced was PBMCs or T cells enriched from blood (not recorded which). The receptors were gathered from a woman aged 18-29 years who had recovered from COVID-19. CDR3s include the opening cysteine and the closing phenylalanine or tryptophan. The order of the fields is V gene, D gene, J gene, CDR3 DNA, CDR3 protein. A D gene is named only where the DNA matches it firmly.

TRBV7-3	TRBD2	TRBJ2-3	TGTGCCAGCAGCTTTAGCGGGGGGGCGGGCACAGATACGCAGTATTTT	CASSFSGGAGTDTQYF
TRBV6-5	-	TRBJ2-1	TGTGCCAGCAGTAGCGGACCCCGCTCCTACAATGAGCAGTTCTTC	CASSSGPRSYNEQFF
TRBV7-6	-	TRBJ2-7	TGTGCCAGCACTCCTGGACCAGCGGCGAACTACGAGCAGTACTTC	CASTPGPAANYEQYF
TRBV10-3	-	TRBJ2-1	TGTGCCATCAGAGACGGAGTCGCGGCCGATGAGCAGTTCTTC	CAIRDGVAADEQFF
TRBV11-2	-	TRBJ1-2	TGTGCCAGCAGCTTAGTGAGGGGGAACTATGGCTACACCTTC	CASSLVRGNYGYTF
TRBV6-6	-	TRBJ1-2	TGTGCCTGTGAGGGCCCCCAGGTTAACTATGGCTACACCTTC	CACEGPQVNYGYTF
TRBV6-4	-	TRBJ1-5	TGTGCCAGCAGTGAGGAGACGAATCAGCCCCAGCATTTT	CASSEETNQPQHF
TRBV6-6	-	TRBJ2-1	TGTGCCAGCGCGGGCAATGAGCAGTTCTTC	CASAGNEQFF
TRBV10-3	TRBD1	TRBJ1-2	TGTGCCATCAGTGGGACAGGAGACTATGGCTACACCTTC	CAISGTGDYGYTF
TRBV11-1	-	TRBJ2-2	TGTGCCAGCAGCTTCGGGGTCACCGGGGAGCTGTTTTTT	CASSFGVTGELFF